This passage covers 22 T cell receptor beta chains from one sample sequenced in a study of T cell responses to AZD1222 COVID-19 vaccine. Profiled with immunoSEQ multiplex PCR; TCRdb holds only in-frame clones, not every one. The sample carries about 110,000 clones, around nine tenths recorded once. The starting material was peripheral blood, obtained on day 0 of AZD1222 vaccination. These receptor sequences come from an adult in good health.

The chain employs TRBV25-1 and TRBJ2-1; D gene uncertain. The germline V gene has CDR1 MGHDK and CDR2 SYGVNS. CDR3 length: 15 residues. Trimming took off 5 bases at V and 0 bases at J, with 11 bases between the two ends. The CDR3 DNA follows: TGTGCCAGCAGTCCCCACGGCAGCTCCTACAATGAGCAGTTCTTC. Translating it yields CASSPHGSSYNEQFF.

DNA for the CDR3: TGTGCCAGCAGCCCGGGACAGGGGGTAAATGAAAAACTGTTTTTT. Protein: CASSPGQGVNEKLFF. The gene calls are TRBV7-9 and TRBJ1-4; the match to TRBD1 covers 11 bases. With V trimmed by 5 bases and J by 5 bases, 4 bases remained unmatched. The CDR3 is 15 amino acids. CDR1 is SEHNR and CDR2 is FQNEAQ in the germline V gene (reference sequence).

The J gene is TRBJ1-3, the V gene TRBV3-1 (or the pseudogene TRBV3-2); TRBD1 is a possible D gene (5 bases). CDR1 is LGHDT, CDR2 YNNKEL, per germline (reference sequence). Trimming shortened V by 2 bases and J by 7 bases, and 15 bases separated the two germline ends. CDR3 length: 15 amino acids. The CDR3 sequence is CASSQLGTVGNTIYF. CDR3 coding DNA: TGTGCCAGCAGCCAACTTGGGACCGTTGGGAACACCATATATTTT.

The J gene is TRBJ2-5, the V gene TRBV6-2 or TRBV6-3; 7 positions match TRBD2. J was trimmed by 4 bases and V by 3 bases; bases with no gene match: 11. The CDR3 has 16 amino acids. CDR1 and CDR2 from the germline V gene are MNHEY and SVGEGT. The CDR3 DNA follows: TGTGCCAGCAGTTATTCCCCGGACCCGGGAGGAGAGACCCAGTACTTC. Amino acids: CASSYSPDPGGETQYF.

The V call is TRBV5-1, the J call TRBJ1-2; D not resolved. V dropped 0 bases and J dropped 4 bases, with 10 bases sitting between them. The CDR3 is 14 residues long. Germline CDR1 and CDR2: SGHRS and YFSETQ. The CDR3 is CASSLDGSVYGYTF. The CDR3 coding sequence is TGCGCCAGCAGCTTGGACGGATCCGTCTATGGCTACACCTTC.

The rearrangement links TRBV11-3 to TRBJ2-3, with 11 bases matching TRBD2. V was pared by 3 bases and J by 4 bases, with 0 bases of the junction left unmatched. There are 14 residues in the CDR3. Per the germline V gene, CDR1 is SGHNT and CDR2 is YENEEA. The CDR3 region is CASSLGLAADTQYF. The CDR3 DNA is TGTGCCAGCAGCTTGGGACTAGCGGCAGATACGCAGTATTTT.

The chain has TRBV5-6 and TRBJ2-7, with D unresolved. This CDR3 has 14 amino acids. Trimming left V 0 bases short and J 0 bases short, with 7 bases between. Germline CDR1 SGHDT, CDR2 YYEEEE. The CDR3 loop is CASSLVASSYEQYF. DNA for the CDR3: TGTGCCAGCAGCTTGGTGGCTAGCTCCTACGAGCAGTACTTC.

This chain connects TRBV9 to TRBJ2-1; D is unclear. Trimming took 0 bases from V and 7 from J, leaving 8 bases between them. CDR3 length equals 13 residues. Germline V lookup: CDR1 SGDLS, CDR2 YYNGEE. The CDR3 nucleotides read TGTGCCAGCAGCGTAGCTGACCAGAATGAGCAGTTCTTC. Residues: CASSVADQNEQFF.

V usage is TRBV7-8 and J usage is TRBJ2-7; the D is unclear. Trimming left V 1 base short and J 6 bases short, with 13 bases between. Germline-derived CDR1 and CDR2 are SGHVS and FQNEAQ. CDR3 length: 14 residues. CDR3 nucleotide sequence: TGTGCCAGCAGCTTAGAGCCTGCATTTACCGAGCAGTACTTC. Translating it yields CASSLEPAFTEQYF.

This rearrangement joins TRBV4-2 to TRBJ2-7; possible D gene TRBD1, 5 bases. CDR1 and CDR2 from the germline V gene are LGHNA and YNFKEQ. CDR3 size: 15 residues. V was clipped by 4 bases and J by 7 bases, with 20 bases between them. The CDR3 loop is CASSPQEVGVGEQYF. The DNA of the CDR3 is TGTGCCAGCAGCCCCCAAGAGGTAGGGGTAGGGGAGCAGTACTTC.

The genes are TRBV9 and TRBJ2-2; possible D gene TRBD2, 6 bases. The CDR3 contains 15 residues. V lost 1 base to trimming and J lost 0 bases, with 7 bases between them. Per germline, CDR1 SGDLS and CDR2 YYNGEE. CDR3 sequence reads: CASSVWEANTGELFF. CDR3 nucleotide sequence: TGTGCCAGCAGCGTATGGGAGGCGAACACCGGGGAGCTGTTTTTT.

V is TRBV19 and J is TRBJ2-3; tentatively, D is TRBD2 (6 bases). Between the trimmed V and J ends, which lost 3 bases and 2 bases, there was a span of 15 bases. This CDR3 contains 16 residues. The germline gives CDR1 LNHDA, CDR2 SQIVND (reference sequence). The CDR3: CASSMGNSGNTDTQYF. CDR3 DNA sequence: TGTGCCAGTAGTATGGGGAATAGCGGAAACACAGATACGCAGTATTTT.

This clone was counted between two and nine times. The V call is TRBV30, the J call TRBJ2-3; D remains unclear. The CDR3 runs to 13 residues. Trimming left V 3 bases short and J 5 bases short, with 12 bases between. The V gene's germline CDR1 is GTSNPN and CDR2 SVGIG (reference sequence). The CDR3 spells CAWSPSPVDTQYF. CDR3 bases: TGTGCCTGGAGCCCCTCCCCAGTAGATACGCAGTATTTT.

This clone was counted only a few times. V is TRBV27 and J is TRBJ2-5, with D perhaps matching TRBD2 (6 bases). The V end was cut by 5 bases, the J end by 1 base, with 11 bases between. Germline assignment: CDR1 MNHEY and CDR2 SMNVEV (reference sequence). The CDR3 loop spans 14 amino acids. The CDR3: CASSVGGPQETQYF. The CDR3 nucleotides are TGTGCCAGCAGTGTGGGGGGACCCCAAGAGACCCAGTACTTC.

The J gene is TRBJ2-1, the V gene TRBV18; 7 positions match TRBD2. The CDR3 is 16 amino acids. CDR1 and CDR2 (germline): KGHSH, LQKENI. V lost 0 bases, J lost 2 bases, and 4 bases stayed unmatched. The CDR3 is CASSPPSSGPYNEQFF. In DNA form, the CDR3 reads TGTGCCAGCTCACCACCGTCTAGCGGACCCTACAATGAGCAGTTCTTC.

The chain's CDR3 is CASSPTGDYGTEAFF. The CDR3 DNA reads TGTGCCAGCAGCCCAACAGGGGATTACGGCACTGAAGCTTTCTTT. The J gene is TRBJ1-1, the V gene TRBV11-2, with 7 nucleotides matching TRBD1. Losses at the gene ends were 5 bases for V and 4 bases for J; bases not matched to a gene: 10. This CDR3 contains 15 residues. CDR1 is SGHAT, CDR2 FQNNGV, per germline.

The chain employs TRBV4-2 and TRBJ1-1; 7 nucleotides match TRBD1. Trimming cost V 3 bases and J 1 base; bases outside gene matches: 8. Germline CDR1 LGHNA, CDR2 YNFKEQ. This CDR3 is 16 amino acids long. Written as DNA, the CDR3 is TGTGCCAGCAGCCATTCCCCCGACAGGGCGAACACTGAAGCTTTCTTT. Encoded protein: CASSHSPDRANTEAFF.

V usage is TRBV9 and J usage is TRBJ2-4, with D unresolved. CDR1 is SGDLS, CDR2 YYNGEE, per germline. V lost 0 bases and J lost 0, with 13 bases in between. The CDR3 totals 17 residues. CDR3 bases: TGTGCCAGCAGCGTAGCTCCAGAGAATATAGCCAAAAACATTCAGTACTTC. Its protein is CASSVAPENIAKNIQYF.

The genes are TRBV27 and TRBJ2-2; possible D gene TRBD2, 6 bases. CDR1 and CDR2 (germline): MNHEY, SMNVEV (reference sequence). The CDR3 runs to 14 residues. Trimming took off 6 bases at V and 6 bases at J, with 14 bases between the two ends. CDR3 bases: TGTGCCAGCAGCTACGGGAGCGCGGCCGGGGAGCTGTTTTTT. Translation gives CASSYGSAAGELFF.

The V gene is TRBV9, the J gene TRBJ1-2; D gene unclear. The CDR3 loop spans 16 amino acids. Germline CDR1 is SGDLS and CDR2 is YYNGEE. V was pared by 0 bases and J by 4 bases, with 16 bases between. In DNA form, the CDR3 reads TGTGCCAGCAGCGTAGCCCTAAAGGGTCTTGGCTATGGCTACACCTTC. Protein sequence: CASSVALKGLGYGYTF.

The chain combines TRBV10-3 with TRBJ2-7; possibly TRBD1 for D (7 bases). The CDR3 consists of 13 residues. Germline V gives CDR1 ENHRY, CDR2 SYGVKD. The V and J ends lost 3 bases and 6 bases respectively, with 12 bases between them. This chain's CDR3 is CAISEWQGGEQYF. For the CDR3, the DNA is TGTGCCATCAGTGAATGGCAGGGGGGCGAGCAGTACTTC.

This chain connects TRBV3-1 (or the pseudogene TRBV3-2) to TRBJ2-1; D might be TRBD2 (5 bases). The CDR3 consists of 15 residues. V was shortened by 0 bases and J by 0 bases, with 6 bases between the two germline ends. Germline assignment: CDR1 LGHDT and CDR2 YNNKEL (reference sequence). CDR3 sequence reads: CASSQDAGSYNEQFF. The CDR3, as DNA: TGTGCCAGCAGCCAAGATGCGGGCTCCTACAATGAGCAGTTCTTC.